The T cell receptor (beta chain) described here comes from a study of beta chain features in type 1 diabetes. The sample holds a few counts of this clone. The CDR3 sequence is 13 residues long. The V gene lost 2 bases and the J gene lost 7 bases, with 9 bases spanning the gap. Germline-derived CDR1 and CDR2 are MNHNY and SVGAGI (reference sequence). What was sequenced were expressed TCRB transcripts, since all of the isolated RNA had been reverse transcribed. An average of about 3.4 million reads was obtained for naive, central memory and regulatory T cell samples. Data came from immunoSEQ multiplex PCR; TCRdb stores just in-frame clones and leaves some out. In the table there are hundreds of thousands of clones, around a sixth of which are singletons. Researchers reported sorting CD4+ naive, central memory, regulatory and stem cell-like memory cells via CD45RO/CCR7/CD25/CD127/CD95/CD27.

This chain links TRBV6-6 with TRBJ2-1; D remains unclear. This sequence originates from a man in his late teens or twenties in good health. The material sequenced was naive CD4+ T cells from blood. The CDR3 region has the DNA TGTGCCAGCAGTTACAAGGGAATTAATGAGCAGTTCTTC. Its translation is CASSYKGINEQFF.